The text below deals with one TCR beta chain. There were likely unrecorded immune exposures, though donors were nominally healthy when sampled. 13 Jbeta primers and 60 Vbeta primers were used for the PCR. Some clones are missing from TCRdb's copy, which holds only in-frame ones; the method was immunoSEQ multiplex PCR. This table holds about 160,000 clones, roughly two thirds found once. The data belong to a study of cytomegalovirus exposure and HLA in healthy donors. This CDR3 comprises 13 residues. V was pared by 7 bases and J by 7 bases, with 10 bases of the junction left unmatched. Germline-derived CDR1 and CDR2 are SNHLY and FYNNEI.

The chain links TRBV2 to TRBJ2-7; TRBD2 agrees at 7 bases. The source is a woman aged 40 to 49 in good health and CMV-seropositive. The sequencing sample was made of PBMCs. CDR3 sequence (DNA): TGTGCCAGCATGGGACTATCCTTAGTTGAGCAGTACTTC. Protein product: CASMGLSLVEQYF.